This TCR beta chain was obtained from a study of T cell repertoires in cytomegalovirus infection (dated 2019 in TCRdb). About the study as a whole: Alongside well-studied HLA-B-restricted epitopes, the peptide stimulations were aimed at recently identified HLA-C-restricted CMV epitopes, whose presentation resists viral immunomodulation. Donor HLA type was relevant to the analysis, because carriage of CMV infection together with the matching HLA type was indicated by public TCR beta signatures. Broad study findings and their caveats: In both this cohort and an independent cohort of 350 or so donors, the cumulative frequency of public TCR beta family members distinguished carriers of CMV infection plus the relevant HLA type. The ex vivo response was dominated by HLA-C-restricted CMV-specific TCR beta clonotypes, which also provided the single most frequent clonotype in two of eight donors.

Sequencing relied on an Illumina HiSeq 1500. TCRdb reanalyzed the raw reads on its own, using fastp at Q25 for trimming and MiXCR for clone calling, and kept in-frame beta chains. Every CDR3 protein is listed once, alongside the most common genes and DNA of its rows. For this sample the table gives fewer than 70,000 distinct CDR3 sequences, of which 25% to 30% were detected only once. In total, the top ten clones hold 45% to 75% of the sample. This clonotype has just a few counts. It lacks a known antigen. No much larger clonotype is one base removed from it; base qualities were not supplied. The sample's treatment or condition, from its label and the paper: in vitro stimulation with specific CMV peptide epitopes to enrich CMV-specific T cells. The sequencing here drew on CD8+ T cells from cultured PBMCs, taken from culture after CMV antigen stimulation. The TCR was taken from a human donor in good health (CMV status not recorded). Some clones in this sample may be carry-over from other donors' samples.

The CDR3 region reads CASSSGVATNEKLFF. The DNA reads as follows: TGTGCCAGTAGCTCAGGAGTTGCAACTAATGAAAAACTGTTTTTT. The chain uses TRBV19 and TRBJ1-4; the D gene assignment is ambiguous. The CDR3 holds 15 amino acids from the cysteine to the phenylalanine. The DNA shown is the 45-base CDR3, in frame from base 1. V and J are truncated by 6 bases and 0 bases respectively, leaving an intervening sequence of 11 bases. The CDR1 and CDR2 encoded by the germline V gene (reference sequence) are LNHDA and SQIVND.